This TCR beta chain was profiled in a study of technical replicates of blood from a handful of donors. TCRdb's copy holds only in-frame clones and misses some; the assay was immunoSEQ multiplex PCR. The sample yields approximately 60,000 clones, about 87% seen once. The CDR3 has 15 amino acids. V lost 3 bases and J lost 2; bases outside the gene matches: 4. The germline V gene encodes CDR1 SGHRS and CDR2 YFSETQ. This sequence originates from a human donor in good health. Some clones in this sample may be carry-over from other donors' samples. The sequencing sample was made of PBMCs. The J gene is TRBJ2-3, the V gene TRBV5-1, with 9 bases aligning to TRBD1. CDR3 amino acids: CASSSGQGPTDTQYF. The CDR3, as DNA: TGCGCCAGCAGCTCAGGACAGGGGCCCACAGATACGCAGTATTTT. The variable domain in full, completed from reference TRBV5-1 and TRBJ2-3, reads KAGVTQTPRYLIKTRGQQVTLSCSPISGHRSVSWYQQTPGQGLQFLFEYFSETQRNKGNFPGRFSGRQFSNSRSEMNVSTLELGDSALYLCASSSGQGPTDTQYFGPGTRLTVL.